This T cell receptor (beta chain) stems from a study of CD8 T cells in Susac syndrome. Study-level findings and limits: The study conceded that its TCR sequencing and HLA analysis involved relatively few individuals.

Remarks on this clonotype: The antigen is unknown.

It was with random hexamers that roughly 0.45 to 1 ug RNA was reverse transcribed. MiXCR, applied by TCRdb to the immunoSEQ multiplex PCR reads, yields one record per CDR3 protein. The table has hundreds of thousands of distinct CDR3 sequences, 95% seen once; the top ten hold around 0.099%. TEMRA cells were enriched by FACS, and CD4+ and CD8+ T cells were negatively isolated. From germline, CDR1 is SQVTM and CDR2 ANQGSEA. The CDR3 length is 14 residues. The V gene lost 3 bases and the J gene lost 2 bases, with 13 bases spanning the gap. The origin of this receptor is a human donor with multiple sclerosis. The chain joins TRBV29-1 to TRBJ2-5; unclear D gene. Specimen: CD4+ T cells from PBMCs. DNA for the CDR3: TGCAGCGTTGATACCCGGGTTTCTCAAGAGACCCAGTACTTC. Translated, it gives CSVDTRVSQETQYF.